One and the same sample provided the 2 T cell receptor beta chains below, sequenced in a study of T-cell memory formation after mild COVID-19. Each CDR3 protein gets one entry after TCRdb re-called the 5' RACE reads with MiXCR. This table has approximately 65,000 distinct CDR3 sequences, over 15% appearing once. The source material was PBMCs or a T cell subset sorted from them (not recorded which). Source of these receptors: an adult woman who had mild COVID-19 (a few samples of this study predate the infection). Cell type and time point are not known.

The V and J genes are TRBV6-5 and TRBJ2-7; 10 nucleotides agree with TRBD2. The CDR3 extends over 16 amino acids. With V trimmed by 0 bases and J by 2 bases, 4 bases remained unmatched. CDR1 is MNHEY, CDR2 SVGAGI, per germline. The CDR3 bases are TGTGCCAGCAGTTACTCGGGGCTAGCGGGGGCCTACGAGCAGTACTTC. It codes for CASSYSGLAGAYEQYF.

There are a few counts of this clonotype. The rearrangement joins TRBV11-2 to TRBJ2-5, with TRBD2 identical over 9 bases. From germline, CDR1 is SGHAT and CDR2 FQNNGV. V was clipped by 3 bases and J by 2 bases; unmatched bases: 4. There are 15 residues in the CDR3. The CDR3 DNA follows: TGTGCCAGCAGCTTGACTAGCGGCCCTCAAGAGACCCAGTACTTC. Its protein is CASSLTSGPQETQYF.